Listed below are T cell receptor beta chains from one sample, sequenced in a study of OX40 agonist ivuxolimab in advanced cancers. The table came from immunoSEQ multiplex PCR; TCRdb's copy has only in-frame clones and leaves some out. In the table there are tens of thousands of clones, nearly 90% of which are singletons. The source was CD4+ or CD8+ T cells sorted from blood, collected in a trial of the OX40 agonist ivuxolimab. The receptors were gathered from an adult with an advanced solid tumor such as melanoma, head and neck, liver or kidney cancer. Both conserved end residues are part of each CDR3. Each record gives: J gene, clone size, D gene, V gene, CDR3 protein, CDR3 DNA. D genes are given only for firm matches. Clone size, where shown, is once, few, many, or a class for clones that have expanded.

>TRBJ2-2|-|-|TRBV9
CASSVGLLVGELFF
TGTGCCAGCAGCGTAGGTCTATTGGTCGGGGAGCTGTTTTTT
>TRBJ2-3|-|TRBD2|TRBV6-1
CASSELAGGPDTQYF
TGTGCCAGCAGTGAACTAGCGGGGGGGCCAGATACGCAGTATTTT
>TRBJ1-4|once|-|TRBV28
CASSFPYRTATDEKLFF
TGTGCCAGCAGTTTTCCTTACAGGACGGCGACAGATGAAAAACTGTTTTTT
>TRBJ1-1|-|-|TRBV5-1
CASSLAGGSTEAFF
TGCGCCAGCAGCTTGGCCGGTGGTAGTACTGAAGCTTTCTTT
>TRBJ1-1|-|-|TRBV27
CASSLSGYNEAFF
TGTGCCAGCAGTTTATCCGGGTATAATGAAGCTTTCTTT
>TRBJ2-1|-|-|TRBV9
CASGESSYNEQFF
TGTGCCAGCGGCGAGAGCTCCTACAATGAGCAGTTCTTC
>TRBJ1-1|-|-|TRBV4-2
CASSQDLSETEAFF
TGTGCCAGCAGCCAAGACCTGTCGGAGACTGAAGCTTTCTTT
>TRBJ2-5|-|TRBD1|TRBV6-5
CASSRIPTGGETQYF
TGTGCCAGCAGCCGAATCCCCACAGGGGGTGAGACCCAGTACTTC
>TRBJ2-3|-|TRBD2|TRBV4-3
CASSQGIDGRPADTQYF
TGCGCCAGCAGCCAAGGAATTGACGGGAGGCCGGCGGATACGCAGTATTTT
>TRBJ1-1|-|-|TRBV27
CASTLLGGSNTEAFF
TGTGCCAGCACGCTACTAGGGGGTTCGAACACTGAAGCTTTCTTT
>TRBJ1-1|once|-|TRBV9
CASSVRGHVSEAFF
TGTGCCAGCAGCGTGCGCGGACATGTGTCTGAAGCTTTCTTT
>TRBJ1-5|-|TRBD1|TRBV14
CASSQDWTGPVEWPQHF
TGTGCCAGCAGCCAAGACTGGACAGGGCCCGTTGAATGGCCCCAGCATTTT
>TRBJ2-2|-|-|TRBV10-3
CAISELDSPNTGELFF
TGTGCCATCAGTGAACTAGACAGCCCGAACACCGGGGAGCTGTTTTTT
>TRBJ1-5|-|TRBD1|TRBV2
CASSEGSGGYNQPQHF
TGTGCCAGCAGTGAAGGGTCAGGGGGCTATAATCAGCCCCAGCATTTT
>TRBJ1-5|-|-|TRBV30
CAWSWGNNQPQHF
TGTGCCTGGAGTTGGGGGAACAATCAGCCCCAGCATTTT
>TRBJ1-1|-|-|TRBV5-8
CASSGEKLEAFF
TGTGCCAGCAGTGGGGAAAAACTTGAAGCTTTCTTT
>TRBJ1-4|-|TRBD1|TRBV7-3
CASSVIGTGGFCGEKLFF
TGTGCCAGCAGCGTAATCGGTACAGGGGGATTTTGCGGAGAAAAACTGTTTTTT
>TRBJ1-2|-|TRBD1|TRBV11-2
CASSPPRDSLYGYTF
TGTGCCAGCAGCCCACCTCGGGACAGCTTGTATGGCTACACCTTC
>TRBJ1-1|-|TRBD1|TRBV29-1
CSARLTGETEAFF
TGCAGCGCCCGTCTGACAGGGGAGACTGAAGCTTTCTTT
>TRBJ2-1|-|-|TRBV5-6
CASSLELQGIVGEQFF
TGTGCCAGCAGCTTGGAGCTGCAGGGAATTGTAGGTGAGCAGTTCTTC
>TRBJ2-7|-|TRBD1|TRBV28
CASSLRGQFYEQYF
TGTGCCAGCAGTTTAAGGGGACAGTTCTACGAGCAGTACTTC
>TRBJ1-4|once|-|TRBV7-8
CASSLWALGSNEKLFF
TGTGCCAGCAGCCTCTGGGCCCTCGGATCTAATGAAAAACTGTTTTTT
>TRBJ1-1|-|-|TRBV15
CATSRDHLVGENTEAFF
TGTGCCACCAGCAGAGATCATTTAGTAGGGGAAAACACTGAAGCTTTCTTT
>TRBJ1-1|-|-|TRBV29-1
CSVAGTGEAFF
TGCAGCGTTGCGGGGACCGGTGAAGCTTTCTTT
>TRBJ1-1|-|-|TRBV19
CASSAGFNTEAFF
TGTGCCAGCTCTGCAGGCTTTAACACTGAAGCTTTCTTT
>TRBJ2-7|-|TRBD1|TRBV28
CASSFYRGAYEQYF
TGTGCCAGCAGTTTCTACAGGGGAGCCTACGAGCAGTACTTC
>TRBJ2-3|-|TRBD2|TRBV28
CASTPVSSGVLDTQYF
TGTGCCAGCACCCCCGTGAGTAGCGGGGTCTTGGATACGCAGTATTTT
>TRBJ1-6|-|TRBD1|TRBV7-9
CASSLGQGNNSPLHF
TGTGCCAGCAGCTTAGGACAGGGGAATAATTCACCCCTCCACTTT
>TRBJ1-2|once|TRBD1|TRBV29-1
CSVGRGDDYGYTF
TGCAGCGTTGGCAGGGGGGACGACTATGGCTACACCTTC
>TRBJ2-7|-|TRBD1|TRBV19
CASSPGQGPYEQYF
TGTGCCAGTAGTCCGGGACAGGGTCCCTACGAGCAGTACTTC
>TRBJ2-1|-|-|TRBV28
CASSESSEHEQFF
TGTGCCAGCAGTGAAAGTAGCGAGCATGAGCAGTTCTTC
>TRBJ2-1|-|TRBD2|TRBV7-9
CASSGPFSGSGYNEQFF
TGTGCCAGCAGCGGTCCATTTAGCGGGAGTGGGTACAATGAGCAGTTCTTC
>TRBJ1-1|-|TRBD1|TRBV28
CASSPRQGMNTEAFF
TGTGCCAGCAGTCCCCGACAGGGAATGAACACTGAAGCTTTCTTT
>TRBJ2-7|-|TRBD1|TRBV7-2
CASSARTRGQGFEQYF
TGTGCCAGCAGCGCGAGAACGCGGGGACAGGGGTTCGAGCAGTACTTC
>TRBJ2-5|-|-|TRBV7-5
CVRSLVGWRLAGVETQYF
TGTGTCAGAAGCTTAGTAGGGTGGCGTCTAGCGGGGGTGGAGACCCAGTACTTC
>TRBJ1-2|-|-|TRBV6-5
CASSYKETGYGYTF
TGTGCCAGCAGTTATAAAGAAACGGGCTATGGCTACACCTTC
>TRBJ2-5|-|TRBD1|TRBV28
CASSPLWTGREYQETQYF
TGTGCCAGCAGTCCCCTCTGGACAGGCCGAGAATACCAAGAGACCCAGTACTTC
>TRBJ2-7|once|-|TRBV10-3
CAISEEGGTGYEQYF
TGTGCCATCAGTGAGGAAGGGGGGACTGGCTACGAGCAGTACTTC
>TRBJ2-1|-|TRBD1|TRBV10-3
CAISESPGQGPEQFF
TGTGCCATCAGTGAGTCACCGGGACAGGGCCCCGAGCAGTTCTTC
>TRBJ1-4|-|-|TRBV19
CASRIAGLPNEKLFF
TGTGCCAGTAGAATTGCAGGTCTTCCTAATGAAAAACTGTTTTTT
>TRBJ2-1|-|TRBD2|TRBV5-1
CASSLAGGTPNEQFF
TGCGCCAGCAGCTTAGCGGGGGGGACCCCCAATGAGCAGTTCTTC